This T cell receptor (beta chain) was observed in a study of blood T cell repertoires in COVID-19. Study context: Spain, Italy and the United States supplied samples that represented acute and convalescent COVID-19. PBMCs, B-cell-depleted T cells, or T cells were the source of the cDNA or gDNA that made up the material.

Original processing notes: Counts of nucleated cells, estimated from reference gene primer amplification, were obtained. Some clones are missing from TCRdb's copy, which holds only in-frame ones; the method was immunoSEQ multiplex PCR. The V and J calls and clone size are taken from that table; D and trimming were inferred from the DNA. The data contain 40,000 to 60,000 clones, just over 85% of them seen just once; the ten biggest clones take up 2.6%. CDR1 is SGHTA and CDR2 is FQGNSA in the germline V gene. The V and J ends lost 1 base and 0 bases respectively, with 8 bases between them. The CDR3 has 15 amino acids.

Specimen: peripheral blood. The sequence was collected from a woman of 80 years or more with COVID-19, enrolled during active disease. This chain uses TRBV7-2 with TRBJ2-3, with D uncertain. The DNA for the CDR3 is TGTGCCAGCAGCTTAGTCGCGGCCAGCACAGATACGCAGTATTTT. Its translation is CASSLVAASTDTQYF.